The present TCR beta chain was sequenced within a study of cytomegalovirus exposure and HLA in healthy donors. In the PCR, 60 Vbeta and 13 Jbeta primers were used. Original processing notes: The count from a later analysis was about 80 million unique TCR beta chains, some 12 million of them shared. Assay used: immunoSEQ multiplex PCR; TCRdb lists only in-frame clones, some missing. That table supplies the V and J calls and clone size; D and trimming were determined from the DNA. Here the sample spans 170,000 or so clones, about 84% being singletons. Study results and limitations: The authors later linked a missense DCLRE1C variant to TCR beta V- and J-gene trimming. A later analysis linked roughly 17,000 TCR beta sequences to HLA alleles at 0.05 false discovery rate.

Comments on this clone: Its antigen is unidentified.

Source material: PBMCs. The TCR originated in a man between 18 and 29 years old in good health and CMV-seronegative.

CDR3 region: CASAFGGHGYTF. DNA for the CDR3: TGTGCCAGCGCCTTCGGGGGTCATGGCTACACCTTC. This chain joins TRBV19 and TRBJ1-2; a weak D match, TRBD1 (5 bases). Germline V gene data show CDR1 as LNHDA and CDR2 as SQIVND (reference sequence). The CDR3 has 12 amino acids. V dropped 9 bases and J dropped 6 bases, with 14 bases sitting between them.